A selection of T cell receptor beta chains follows, all from one sample in a study of blood T cell repertoires in COVID-19. Profiled with immunoSEQ multiplex PCR; TCRdb holds only in-frame clones, not every one. The sample consists of some 100,000 clones, over 75% of them appearing once. Material for sequencing was peripheral blood. The receptor source for this set is a woman between 45 and 65 years old with acute or convalescent COVID-19. The conserved cysteine and the conserved F or W are not part of the CDR3 here. Each record gives: clone size, D gene, J gene, V gene, CDR3 protein. D genes are given only for firm matches. Clone size is not always given. Where it is, it says once, few, many or a class for expanded clones.

- | - | TRBJ1-2 | TRBV10-3 | AISAGGAGYT
- | - | TRBJ1-2 | TRBV7-9 | ASSLAGGTVQT
- | TRBD1 | TRBJ2-5 | TRBV5-6 | ASSLAGTDITNY
- | TRBD1 | TRBJ1-2 | TRBV18 | ASSPGQGANYGYT
- | - | TRBJ1-1 | TRBV9 | ASSVGSRNEAF
once | TRBD1 | TRBJ1-1 | TRBV5-1 | ASKPDRGQNTEAF
- | TRBD1 | TRBJ1-2 | TRBV18 | ASSPNRGLGGYT
once | - | TRBJ2-4 | TRBV2 | ASSPVRVAKNIQY
- | TRBD1 | TRBJ2-3 | TRBV6-5 | ASISRDRVTDTQY
- | - | TRBJ1-1 | TRBV30 | AWKEATEAF
- | TRBD1 | TRBJ1-1 | TRBV6-1 | ASSEIWTGLAGTEAF
- | - | TRBJ1-6 | TRBV7-9 | ASSVRQNSPLH
few | - | TRBJ1-6 | TRBV21-1 | ASSKRDRGDNSPLH
- | TRBD2 | TRBJ2-3 | TRBV5-5 | ASSSGGGFPTDTQY
- | TRBD2 | TRBJ2-7 | TRBV10-3 | AISPGLAATYEQY
- | - | TRBJ1-6 | TRBV6-2/TRBV6-3 | ASSRSDSNSPLH
few | - | TRBJ2-7 | TRBV5-1 | ASSSHQGGVTYEQY
- | - | TRBJ1-1 | TRBV10-1 | ASSGPTEMNTEAF
- | - | TRBJ1-2 | TRBV7-2 | ASRNPRGAMGYT
- | TRBD2 | TRBJ2-1 | TRBV9 | ASSPMASGVGEQF
- | - | TRBJ1-3 | TRBV18 | ASSPDLYTIY
- | - | TRBJ2-3 | TRBV19 | ASSLQSTDTQY
- | TRBD1 | TRBJ1-2 | TRBV25-1 | ASSGRQGKVDYGYT
- | - | TRBJ1-4 | TRBV5-1 | ASSPGSFREKLF
- | - | TRBJ1-2 | TRBV5-1 | ASSLSQNPLYGYT
- | TRBD1 | TRBJ2-1 | TRBV7-3 | ASSLGGASYNEQF
- | TRBD1 | TRBJ2-7 | TRBV5-1 | ASSPGQGEQY
- | - | TRBJ2-2 | TRBV5-1 | ASSFGQGNTGELF
- | - | TRBJ2-1 | TRBV7-2 | ASSLVGGATRHEQF
- | - | TRBJ1-5 | TRBV6-2/TRBV6-3 | ASSYIDRLNQPQH
- | TRBD2 | TRBJ2-2 | TRBV28 | ASSSIRGGSDTGELF
- | TRBD1 | TRBJ1-4 | TRBV7-7 | ASSASRGRDEKLF
- | TRBD1 | TRBJ2-4 | TRBV3-1/TRBV3-2 | ASSSKGTGGGGAKNIQY
- | - | TRBJ1-5 | TRBV19 | ASSRVTGISNQPQH
- | - | TRBJ2-2 | TRBV5-1 | ASSLRPRDNINTGELF
- | TRBD1 | TRBJ1-2 | TRBV28 | ASRTPGQAGGYT
- | TRBD1 | TRBJ1-5 | TRBV19 | ASTSGQGALEGNQPQH
- | - | TRBJ1-1 | TRBV19 | ASRAAGGTEAF
few | - | TRBJ1-6 | TRBV27 | ASSQLYTGSSYNSPLH
- | - | TRBJ1-1 | TRBV5-8 | ASSLPQENTEAF
- | TRBD1 | TRBJ2-3 | TRBV6-2/TRBV6-3 | ASSYPRQGAVSTDTQY
- | - | TRBJ1-2 | TRBV28 | ASSLRRENYGYT
once | TRBD1 | TRBJ1-4 | TRBV7-9 | ASRHRQGVNEKLF
- | - | TRBJ2-7 | TRBV6-5 | ASSIPPTGEQY
- | TRBD1 | TRBJ1-1 | TRBV10-3 | AIKYGTGGADTEAF